Below, 8 T cell receptor beta chains from the same sample are listed, as sequenced in a study of blood T cell repertoires in COVID-19. Measured with immunoSEQ multiplex PCR; TCRdb has only the in-frame clones, and not every one. The sample records some 74,000 clones, roughly four fifths being singletons. Sequenced sample: peripheral blood. These TCRs come from an elderly man with acute or convalescent COVID-19.

The rearrangement joins TRBV3-1 (or the pseudogene TRBV3-2) to TRBJ2-3; 10 bases line up with TRBD2. Unmatched junction bases numbered 1, after V lost 5 bases and J lost 5 bases. The CDR3 contains 13 residues. Germline CDR1 is LGHDT and CDR2 is YNNKEL (reference sequence). CDR3 sequence: CASSSGRVDTQYF. The CDR3 nucleotides read TGTGCCAGCAGCAGCGGGAGGGTAGATACGCAGTATTTT.

The J gene is TRBJ1-6, the V gene TRBV19, with 8 nucleotides matching TRBD1. Germline V gene sequence: CDR1 LNHDA, CDR2 SQIVND (reference sequence). This CDR3 comprises 15 residues. Unmatched junction bases numbered 13, after V lost 7 bases and J lost 11 bases. CDR3 sequence: CASTSPQGGFAPLHF. The CDR3 DNA follows: TGTGCCAGTACCTCCCCACAGGGGGGGTTTGCACCCCTCCACTTT.

The rearrangement uses TRBV3-1 (or the pseudogene TRBV3-2) and TRBJ1-5; possibly TRBD1 for D (6 bases). The CDR3 has 16 residues. V gave up 1 base and J gave up 7 bases, with 17 bases separating them. Germline values: CDR1 LGHDT, CDR2 YNNKEL (reference sequence). Here the CDR3 DNA reads TGTGCCAGCAGCCAAGGAGGAACAGGGCATGGGCAGCCCCAGCATTTT. Residues: CASSQGGTGHGQPQHF.

Only one count was recorded for this clone. This chain joins TRBV5-8 and TRBJ2-1, with D possibly being TRBD1 (6 bases). This CDR3 has 14 amino acids. CDR1 is SGHTS, CDR2 YDEGEE, per germline. Trimming removed 1 base from V and 6 bases from J, with 11 bases in between. CDR3 DNA: TGTGCCAGCAGCTTGTGGCAGGGGAGCAATGAGCAGTTCTTC. Encoded protein: CASSLWQGSNEQFF.

Turning to this clone: One end of the junction is discordant with germline, which a read error may explain. This chain connects TRBV3-1 (or the pseudogene TRBV3-2) to TRBJ2-3, with D tentatively TRBD2 (5 bases). The CDR3 sequence is 11 residues long. The germline CDR1 and CDR2 sequences are LGHDT and YNNKEL (reference sequence). This CDR3 reads CASSPATMEHF. As DNA, the CDR3 is TGTGCCAGCAGCCCTGCGACTATGGAACATTTT.

The chain employs TRBV7-3 and TRBJ1-6; D gene unclear. The CDR3 consists of 15 residues. Trimming pared 6 bases from V and 0 bases from J, leaving 9 bases between. CDR1 SGHTA and CDR2 FQGTGA come from the germline V gene. CDR3 amino acids: CASSFDNSYNSPLHF. The CDR3 DNA reads as TGTGCCAGCAGTTTCGACAACTCCTATAATTCACCCCTCCACTTT.

The V call is TRBV5-5, the J call TRBJ1-4; possible D gene TRBD1, 5 bases. The CDR3 runs to 14 residues. From germline, CDR1 is SGHKS and CDR2 YYEKEE (reference sequence). With 1 base removed from V and 5 bases from J, the gap between germline ends came to 9 bases. DNA for the CDR3: TGTGCCAGCAGCTTGTTGACAGACAATGAAAAACTGTTTTTT. The encoded protein is CASSLLTDNEKLFF.

The chain combines TRBV7-9 with TRBJ2-5; 7 bases are shared with TRBD2. This CDR3 is built from 16 residues. CDR1 SEHNR and CDR2 FQNEAQ come from the germline V gene (reference sequence). The V segment lost 5 bases and the J segment 1 base; nucleotides outside the gene matches: 10. The CDR3 DNA reads as TGTGCCAGCAGCCACGGGCAACTAGCGATCCAAGAGACCCAGTACTTC. This encodes CASSHGQLAIQETQYF.